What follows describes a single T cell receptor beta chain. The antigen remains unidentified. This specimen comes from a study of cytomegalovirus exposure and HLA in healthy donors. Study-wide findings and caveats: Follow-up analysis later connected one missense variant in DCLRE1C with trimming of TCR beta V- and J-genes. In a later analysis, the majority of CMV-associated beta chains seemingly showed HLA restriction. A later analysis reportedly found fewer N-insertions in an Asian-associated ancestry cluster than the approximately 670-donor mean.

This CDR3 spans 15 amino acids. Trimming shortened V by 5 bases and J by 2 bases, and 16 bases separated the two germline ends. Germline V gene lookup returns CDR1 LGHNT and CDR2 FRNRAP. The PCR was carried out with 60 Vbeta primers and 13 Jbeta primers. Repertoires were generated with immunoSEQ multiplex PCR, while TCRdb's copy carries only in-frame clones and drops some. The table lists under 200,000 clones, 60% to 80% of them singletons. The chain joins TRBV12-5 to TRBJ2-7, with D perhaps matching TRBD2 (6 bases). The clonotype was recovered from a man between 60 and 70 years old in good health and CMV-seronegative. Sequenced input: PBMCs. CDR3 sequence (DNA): TGTGCTAGTGGTAACTGGACTATGAGTCCCTACGAGCAGTACTTC. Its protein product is CASGNWTMSPYEQYF. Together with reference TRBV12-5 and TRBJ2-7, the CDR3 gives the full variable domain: DARVTQTPRHKVTEMGQEVTMRCQPILGHNTVFWYRQTMMQGLELLAYFRNRAPLDDSGMPKDRFSAEMPDATLATLKIQPSEPRDSAVYFCASGNWTMSPYEQYFGPGTRLTVT.